This T cell receptor (beta chain) was identified during a study of human T cells and chemical hapten exposure (dated by TCRdb to the early 2020s). Background on the whole study: For sensitization, 2% DPC in acetone was applied to a 2 cm by 2 cm area of upper inner arm skin. Throughout the approximately 25-week study period, patients were also given weekly therapeutic DPC doses on the scalp. Patch testing was done on the upper back using Finn chambers containing 0.01% DPC, and results were scored after 6 days according to International Contact Dermatitis Research Group standards. Most of the patients in the cohort were female, and the cohort covered alopecia areata with under or over 50% scalp involvement, alopecia totalis and alopecia universalis. Libraries were pooled for sequencing, and variation in per-sample TCR yields was attributed mainly to small differences in library volumes within the pool. The study tracked peripheral blood TCR repertoire changes in vivo during primary and secondary sensitization to the hapten diphenylcyclopropenone (DPC) in alopecia patients. Blood samples were taken from patients before sensitization (week 0) and at 2, 6 and about 24 weeks after DPC sensitization. Nearly 30 alopecia patients provided blood for TCR sequencing at one to four time points (pre-sensitization, 2, 6 and 24 weeks). Summary of the overall study and its limitations: DPC sensitization did not change how many TCRs were above 1 in 1000 frequency, and no evidence was found of alterations in global repertoire structure. After repeated subsampling, changes were observed in the strength of the expansion versus patch-test correlation and in the threshold at which the correlation became significant. Patch test score was positively correlated with the number of PT1 expanded TCRs, with significance at thresholds 8, 16 and 32 but not at 4. Compared with pre-sensitization or healthy control sets, expanded TCRs formed significantly more large CDR3 similarity clusters, which is consistent with antigen-driven responses. All patients had alopecia, a presumed autoimmune disease, so their immune response might differ from that of healthy individuals.

V loses 0 bases of germline sequence and J loses 5 bases, and the interval between the two ends is 10 bases. CDR1 and CDR2 are read off the germline V gene as SQVTM and ANQGSEA. The CDR3 goes from the cysteine to the phenylalanine over 13 residues. The kept DNA is CDR3 alone, 39 bases in frame from the first base. Taken with the paper, the label for time point translates to: patch test 2, 6 weeks after DPC sensitization. Interpreted using the paper, the treatment or condition label stands for: therapeutic diphenylcyclopropenone sensitization with weekly scalp DPC. At each patch-test visit, blood was drawn before the patch test was applied. Eligible patients were aged 18 to 70, diagnosed with alopecia, deemed suitable for DPC therapy, and excluded if pregnant. Total RNA was isolated from unfractionated whole blood collected in Tempus Blood RNA tubes. The library was prepared using RACE. This sample was sequenced with a NextSeq 500. During library preparation, unique molecular identifiers were attached to individual cDNA molecules so that TCRs could be counted quantitatively and reproducibly. Each blood RNA sample was used to sequence both TCR alpha and TCR beta chains. In the authors' own workflow: Samples had a median of about 90,000 TCRs, with a range from about 23,224 to 690,600. The Decombinator software suite was used to annotate V, J and CDR3 in the TCR reads. For PS versus PT1 abundance plots, all samples were subsampled to the same number of TCRs (28,000). TCRs were defined as expanded if absent before sensitization and observed at least eight times at the 2-week time point. In TCRdb, the public reads were trimmed at Q25 with fastp and aligned with MiXCR, with productive beta chains retained. Each CDR3 protein gets just one entry, which takes the most common genes and DNA from the rows behind it. It is TCRdb's table, rather than the study itself, that gives the V and J calls and clone size. The sample table lists fewer than 150,000 distinct CDR3 sequences, roughly 10% of them with a count of one. The biggest ten clones account for under 1.5% of the sample.

Note on this clonotype: Its antigen target is currently unknown. Per-nucleotide qualities are absent, and no much larger clonotype sits a single base away.

The source of this sequence is a woman between 45 and 65 years old with alopecia areata. Some clones in this sample may be carry-over from other donors' samples. The sequence links TRBV29-1 to TRBJ2-5; matching of 6 bases hints at TRBD2 as the D gene. The sample in question was whole blood, obtained in connection with sensitization to the hapten diphenylcyclopropenone (DPC). The nucleotide sequence is TGCAGCGTTGAAGATTGGGGGAGGGAGACCCAGTACTTC. Its protein reads: CSVEDWGRETQYF.